One sample yielded the 9 T cell receptor beta chains listed below, sequenced in a study of T cell responses to AZD1222 COVID-19 vaccine. Libraries were prepared by immunoSEQ multiplex PCR; TCRdb keeps only in-frame clonotypes and omits some of them. In the table there are approximately 140,000 clones, 92% of which are singletons. Specimen: peripheral blood, collected 28 days after the second AZD1222 dose. These receptors were taken from an adult who received the AZD1222 COVID-19 vaccine.

The chain uses TRBV5-4 and TRBJ2-7, with D possibly called TRBD1 or TRBD2 (6 bases each). The V and J ends lost 4 bases and 5 bases respectively, with 19 bases between them. The CDR3 runs 15 residues. Germline loops: CDR1 SGHNT, CDR2 YYREEE (reference sequence). The CDR3, as DNA: TGTGCCAGCAGCACCCCGGAGAAGGGGGGCCACGAGCAGTACTTC. This encodes CASSTPEKGGHEQYF.

J is TRBJ1-1 and V is TRBV7-9; 9 bases match TRBD1. The CDR3 contains 14 residues. The trim removed 2 bases at V and 6 bases at J, leaving 4 bases unmatched. Germline V gives CDR1 SEHNR, CDR2 FQNEAQ (reference sequence). In DNA form, the CDR3 reads TGTGCCAGCAGCTTAACAGGGGGCTTGGCTGAAGCTTTCTTT. Translation gives CASSLTGGLAEAFF.

This chain connects TRBV19 to TRBJ2-1, with unresolved D. The V and J ends lost 3 bases and 8 bases respectively, with 11 bases between them. Germline values: CDR1 LNHDA, CDR2 SQIVND (reference sequence). The CDR3 consists of 13 residues. CDR3 in amino acids: CASSMIAVDEQFF. The CDR3 nucleotides read TGTGCCAGTAGTATGATCGCGGTGGATGAGCAGTTCTTC.

This clone was counted a single time. This chain joins TRBV13 and TRBJ2-7, with TRBD2 identical over 8 bases. J gave up 5 bases and V 4 bases, and 7 bases lay outside the gene matches. The CDR3 loop spans 14 amino acids. The V gene's germline CDR1 is PRHDT and CDR2 FYEKMQ (reference sequence). The CDR3 DNA sequence: TGTGCCAGCAGCTCCATCCCGGGGGGGCACGAGCAGTACTTC. Its protein is CASSSIPGGHEQYF.

The CDR3: CASVAGEDQPQHF. For the CDR3, the DNA is TGTGCCAGCGTGGCAGGGGAAGATCAGCCCCAGCATTTT. This rearrangement joins TRBV12-3 or TRBV12-4 to TRBJ1-5; tentative D call: TRBD1 (6 bases). The V end was cut by 8 bases, the J end by 5 bases, with 13 bases between. The CDR3 spans 13 residues.

This clone came up once. This chain connects TRBV7-9 to TRBJ1-4; no definite D call. Germline CDR1 is SEHNR and CDR2 is FQNEAQ (reference sequence). The CDR3 is 12 amino acids. Trimming left V 5 bases short and J 11 bases short, with 12 bases between. The CDR3 loop reads CASSAPVSKLFF. CDR3 DNA sequence: TGTGCCAGCAGCGCCCCGGTCTCGAAACTGTTTTTT.

The chain is built from TRBV19 and TRBJ1-2; 7 bases match TRBD1. The J segment lost 3 bases and the V segment lost 10 bases, leaving 8 bases of the junction unmatched. The CDR3 has 13 residues. The germline CDR1 and CDR2 sequences are LNHDA and SQIVND (reference sequence). CDR3 in amino acids: CATSRDRDYGYTF. For the CDR3, the DNA is TGTGCCACCTCCAGGGACAGAGACTATGGCTACACCTTC.

The chain employs TRBV18 and TRBJ1-2, with a possible D match to TRBD1 (5 bases). Trimming removed 2 bases from V and 4 bases from J, with 8 bases in between. The CDR3 runs to 13 residues. Germline V gene lookup returns CDR1 KGHSH and CDR2 LQKENI. CDR3 coding DNA: TGTGCCAGCTCACCATCGGGGCCCTATGGCTACACCTTC. Its protein is CASSPSGPYGYTF.

The chain links TRBV7-2 to TRBJ2-7; D not certain. Germline CDR1 reads SGHTA; CDR2 reads FQGNSA. With 4 bases removed from V and 2 bases from J, the gap between germline ends came to 18 bases. This CDR3 spans 16 amino acids. The CDR3 region is CASSSAGPYIPYEQYF. The DNA of the CDR3 is TGTGCCAGCAGCTCAGCCGGGCCATATATCCCCTACGAGCAGTACTTC. Full variable domain (rest looked up from reference TRBV7-2 and TRBJ2-7): GAGVSQSPSNKVTEKGKDVELRCDPISGHTALYWYRQSLGQGLEFLIYFQGNSAPDKSGLPSDRFSAERTGGSVSTLTIQRTQQEDSAVYLCASSSAGPYIPYEQYFGPGTRLTVT.